What follows are 25 T cell receptor beta chains derived from one specimen sequenced in a study of CD8 T cells in Susac syndrome. Roughly 0.45 to 1 ug RNA was reverse transcribed with random hexamers. A single record per CDR3 protein comes from TCRdb applying MiXCR to the immunoSEQ multiplex PCR reads. The table lists over 300,000 distinct CDR3 sequences, 92% of them singletons. Sequenced: CD4+ T cells from PBMCs. Receptor source: a human donor with multiple sclerosis.

This chain joins TRBV4-1 and TRBJ1-6; D call uncertain. This CDR3 region has 16 residues. The germline CDR1 and CDR2 sequences are MGHRA and YSYEKL. Trimming took off 4 bases at V and 5 bases at J, with 15 bases between the two ends. CDR3 sequence (DNA): TGCGCCAGCAGCCTCGGACGCTCATTCGATAATTCACCCCTCCACTTT. Amino acid sequence: CASSLGRSFDNSPLHF.

The chain couples TRBV6-1 to TRBJ2-3, with D possibly matching TRBD1 (6 bases). Germline CDR1 MNHNS, CDR2 SASEGT. The length of the CDR3 is 13 residues. V dropped 6 bases and J dropped 4 bases, with 11 bases sitting between them. CDR3 nucleotides: TGTGCCAGCAGCGCAACAGGGCCAGATACGCAGTATTTT. Amino acid sequence: CASSATGPDTQYF.

V is TRBV6-2 or TRBV6-3 and J is TRBJ1-5, with no clear D. Germline CDR1 MNHEY, CDR2 SVGEGT. This CDR3 contains 14 residues. Trimming stripped 2 bases from V and 3 bases from J, with 8 bases between. This CDR3 reads CASSYGRANQPQHF. The CDR3 DNA sequence: TGTGCCAGCAGTTACGGGAGGGCCAATCAGCCCCAGCATTTT.

The genes are TRBV15 and TRBJ2-7; 8 bases line up with TRBD1. The CDR3 has 15 residues. Germline assignment: CDR1 LNHNV and CDR2 YYDKDF (reference sequence). V trimming: 1 base; J trimming: 5 bases; junction bases outside the gene matches: 7. In DNA form, the CDR3 reads TGTGCCACCAGCAGAGGCCGGGACAGGTTCAACGAGCAGTACTTC. This translates into CATSRGRDRFNEQYF.

The CDR3 loop is CASSIVGTGPYEQYF. DNA of the CDR3: TGTGCCAGTAGTATAGTCGGGACAGGTCCCTACGAGCAGTACTTC. The chain employs TRBV19 and TRBJ2-7, with 8 positions matching TRBD1. V lost 1 base, J lost 2 bases, and 4 bases stayed unmatched. This CDR3 has 15 residues. CDR1 and CDR2 from the germline V gene are LNHDA and SQIVND (reference sequence).

The chain has TRBV18 and TRBJ2-6; D is unclear. CDR1 KGHSH and CDR2 LQKENI come from the germline V gene. Trimming left V 0 bases short and J 4 bases short, with 7 bases between. CDR3 size: 15 residues. The CDR3 spells CASSPPGSGANVLTF. CDR3 DNA: TGTGCCAGCTCACCACCTGGGTCCGGGGCCAACGTCCTGACTTTC.

The rearrangement joins TRBV7-9 to TRBJ2-7; D is unresolved. Between the trimmed V and J ends, which lost 5 bases and 6 bases, there was a span of 14 bases. This CDR3 contains 13 residues. CDR1 and CDR2 from the germline V gene are SEHNR and FQNEAQ (reference sequence). The CDR3 DNA reads as TGTGCCAGCAGCCGAGGTGGGGTTGGCGAGCAGTACTTC. Protein product: CASSRGGVGEQYF.

This chain joins TRBV3-1 and TRBJ2-5; perhaps D is TRBD1 or TRBD2 (5 bases each). Trimming removed 11 bases at V and 6 bases at J, with 31 bases between. Germline V gene lookup returns CDR1 LGHDT and CDR2 YNNKEL (reference sequence). The CDR3 is 17 amino acids. The CDR3 protein is CAVGKGPSGRVPKTQYF. CDR3 in DNA: TGTGCCGTGGGAAAGGGACCGTCCGGCAGGGTACCAAAGACCCAGTACTTC.

V usage is TRBV12-2 and J usage is TRBJ2-1. TRBV12-2 is reported as a pseudogene. CDR3 length: 16 residues. Here the CDR3 DNA reads TGTGCAAGTCGCTTAGGAGGTCAGAGCTCCTACAATGAGCAGTTCTTC. Encoded protein: CASRLGGQSSYNEQFF.

The rearrangement joins TRBV2 to TRBJ1-2; D uncertain. CDR1 is SNHLY, CDR2 FYNNEI, per germline. CDR3 length equals 14 residues. The V and J ends lost 4 bases and 2 bases respectively, with 11 bases between them. CDR3 loop: CASSVLAANYGYTF. CDR3 DNA sequence: TGTGCCAGCAGTGTCTTGGCAGCGAACTATGGCTACACCTTC. Complete variable domain (other parts from reference TRBV2 and TRBJ1-2): EPEVTQTPSHQVTQMGQEVILRCVPISNHLYFYWYRQILGQKVEFLVSFYNNEISEKSEIFDDQFSVERPDGSNFTLKIRSTKLEDSAMYFCASSVLAANYGYTFGSGTRLTVV.

The chain carries TRBV27 and TRBJ1-2; TRBD1 matches at 9 bases. The germline V gene has CDR1 MNHEY and CDR2 SMNVEV (reference sequence). V dropped 3 bases and J dropped 2; count of bases not matched to a gene: 4. CDR3 length equals 15 residues. The CDR3 protein is CASSLIGTGNYGYTF. In DNA, the CDR3 is TGTGCCAGCAGTTTGATCGGGACAGGGAACTATGGCTACACCTTC.

V and J are TRBV3-1 and TRBJ1-1; perhaps TRBD1 as D (5 bases). Trimming stripped 1 base from V and 2 bases from J, with 8 bases between. CDR3 length equals 14 residues. Germline CDR1 LGHDT, CDR2 YNNKEL (reference sequence). The CDR3 DNA is TGTGCCAGCAGCCAAGGGGGCCGTAACACTGAAGCTTTCTTT. Protein: CASSQGGRNTEAFF.

This chain connects TRBV18 to TRBJ2-1; 8 bases match TRBD2. Germline-derived CDR1 and CDR2 are KGHSH and LQKENI. The junction had 11 bases not matched to a gene; V was cut back by 3 bases and J by 7 bases. This CDR3 has 16 amino acids. The CDR3 DNA reads TGTGCCAGCTCACCGACTAGGGGCGGGGGGAAAAATGAGCAGTTCTTC. This translates into CASSPTRGGGKNEQFF.

The chain recombines TRBV25-1 with TRBJ2-3, with D perhaps TRBD2 (6 bases). The germline gives CDR1 MGHDK, CDR2 SYGVNS. V was trimmed by 1 base and J by 6 bases, leaving 14 bases between them. The CDR3 covers 15 residues. CDR3 amino acids: CASSEFRLGPDTQYF. The DNA for the CDR3 is TGTGCCAGCAGTGAATTCAGACTAGGGCCCGATACGCAGTATTTT. The full variable domain, its missing parts supplied by reference TRBV25-1 and TRBJ2-3, is EADIYQTPRYLVIGTGKKITLECSQTMGHDKMYWYQQDPGMELHLIHYSYGVNSTEKGDLSSESTVSRIRTEHFPLTLESARPSHTSQYLCASSEFRLGPDTQYFGPGTRLTVL.

The V gene is TRBV20-1, the J gene TRBJ2-1; 8 nucleotides agree with TRBD2. Germline V gives CDR1 DFQATT, CDR2 SNEGSKA (reference sequence). This CDR3 region has 14 residues. Trimming removed 4 bases from V and 9 bases from J; junction bases left unmatched: 11. The CDR3 DNA sequence: TGCAGTGCTAAGAGGGGGACTAGTGGCAGTGAGCAGTTCTTC. Translation gives CSAKRGTSGSEQFF.

The chain uses TRBV18 and TRBJ2-1; no clear D gene. This CDR3 comprises 12 residues. The V end lost 2 bases, the J end lost 8 bases, and 7 bases lay between the germline ends. The V gene's germline CDR1 is KGHSH and CDR2 LQKENI. The CDR3 reads CASSPGFDEQFF. Written as DNA, the CDR3 is TGTGCCAGCTCACCAGGGTTCGATGAGCAGTTCTTC.

The chain combines TRBV6-6 with TRBJ1-4, with 8 bases identical to TRBD1. Germline loops: CDR1 MNHNY, CDR2 SVGAGI (reference sequence). J lost 7 bases, V lost 5 bases, and 6 bases had no gene match. The CDR3 extends over 14 amino acids. The CDR3 sequence: CASSARDRLEKLFF. CDR3 bases: TGTGCCAGCAGTGCCCGGGACAGGCTTGAAAAACTGTTTTTT.

The rearrangement links TRBV6-4 to TRBJ2-5; D gene uncertain. The CDR3 has 17 residues. Germline loops: CDR1 MRHNA, CDR2 SNTAGT. V gave up 7 bases and J gave up 4 bases, with 25 bases separating them. CDR3: CASISGRKRTPPETQYF. CDR3 nucleotide sequence: TGTGCCAGCATCTCCGGAAGGAAACGAACCCCTCCAGAGACCCAGTACTTC.

The chain recombines TRBV7-2 with TRBJ2-7, with 11 bases aligning to TRBD2. The CDR3 contains 18 residues. CDR1 is SGHTA and CDR2 is FQGNSA in the germline V gene. With V trimmed by 5 bases and J by 0 bases, 12 bases remained unmatched. DNA of the CDR3: TGTGCCAGCAGCCTCCAAATAGGGACTAGCGGAACCTCCTACGAGCAGTACTTC. Residues: CASSLQIGTSGTSYEQYF.

This chain links TRBV24-1 with TRBJ2-2, with 11 nucleotides matching TRBD2. J gave up 7 bases and V 2 bases, and 14 bases lay outside the gene matches. The CDR3 loop spans 19 amino acids. Germline loops: CDR1 KGHDR, CDR2 SFDVKD. CDR3 loop: CATSDWGLAGGLPSGELFF. The CDR3 nucleotides read TGTGCCACCAGTGATTGGGGGCTAGCGGGGGGACTCCCAAGCGGGGAGCTGTTTTTT.

Concerning this clonotype: Compared with germline, one end of the junction differs, possibly owing to a read error. The rearrangement joins TRBV7-9 to TRBJ2-3, with D possibly being TRBD1 (7 bases). The CDR3 loop spans 14 amino acids. In germline, CDR1 is SEHNR, CDR2 FQNEAQ (reference sequence). DNA of the CDR3: TGTGCCAGCAGCCCTGGAGGGGGCCCGGGGACCCTGCATTTT. This encodes CASSPGGGPGTLHF.

V gene TRBV6-5 combines with J gene TRBJ1-1; tentatively, D is TRBD1 (6 bases). Germline V gives CDR1 MNHEY, CDR2 SVGAGI. V was clipped by 4 bases and J by 6 bases, with 21 bases between them. CDR3 length: 16 amino acids. CDR3 sequence: CASSSRANRDYAEAFF. In nucleotides, the CDR3 is TGTGCCAGCAGTTCGAGAGCCAACAGGGATTACGCTGAAGCTTTCTTT.

The CDR3 nucleotides read TGTGCCAGCAGTAAGACTGGCTCGGGGGCCAACGTCCTGACTTTC. The encoded protein is CASSKTGSGANVLTF. This chain uses TRBV6-5 with TRBJ2-6; D unclear. CDR1 and CDR2 (germline): MNHEY, SVGAGI. The V and J ends lost 5 bases and 4 bases respectively, with 12 bases between them. CDR3 length: 15 amino acids.

This clonotype came up a few times. The genes are TRBV12-3 or TRBV12-4 and TRBJ2-2, with 8 bases identical to TRBD1. The CDR3 has 17 residues. With V trimmed by 4 bases and J by 4 bases, 11 bases remained unmatched. The CDR3 region is CASSYGTGTGSTGELFF. The CDR3 DNA follows: TGTGCCAGCAGTTATGGGACCGGGACAGGAAGCACCGGGGAGCTGTTTTTT.

This clonotype has only one observation. The chain combines TRBV18 with TRBJ2-1, with 11 bases aligning to TRBD2. Germline CDR1 and CDR2: KGHSH and LQKENI. The CDR3 totals 17 residues. After removal of 2 bases from V and 9 bases from J, the junction contained 12 bases not matched to a gene. This CDR3 is CASSPIPTSGGTIEQFF. The CDR3 DNA sequence: TGTGCCAGCTCACCAATTCCTACTAGCGGGGGTACAATTGAGCAGTTCTTC.